The clone carrying this T cell receptor beta chain was seen at least ten times. Its specificity is unknown. This sample was taken from a study of neurological immune-mediated disorders. The study's findings and limits: None of the CDR3 amino acid sequences found in expanded clones was shared across subjects. This suggests that the TCR-beta repertoires were private in all groups.

In Maryland, USA, blood bank volunteers were the healthy controls. The study built unsorted libraries from 2 million PBMCs kept at -80 C. 5'RACE employing 10-nucleotide random UMIs yielded the cDNA. Via MiXCR, TCRdb re-called the 5' RACE reads, giving one row per CDR3 protein. The sample carries 25,000 to 30,000 distinct CDR3 sequences, approximately 6.6% recorded once. Germline V gene data show CDR1 as SEHNR and CDR2 as FQNEAQ (reference sequence). The CDR3 is 14 residues long. Trimming pared 1 base from V and 0 bases from J, leaving 4 bases between. The chain carries TRBV7-9 and TRBJ2-1; no reliable D call. The TCR was taken from a woman aged 45-59 years in good health. Sequencing was done on a sample of PBMCs. The CDR3 coding sequence is TGTGCCAGCAGCTTAGTCAGCTCCTACAATGAGCAGTTCTTC. It codes for CASSLVSSYNEQFF.